The clone carrying this T cell receptor (beta chain) was counted a few times. Its target is not known. TCRdb itself ran the reads through MiXCR, one entry per CDR3 protein. The table records 60,000 to 75,000 distinct CDR3 sequences, around 27% of them present only once. This specimen comes from a study of T cell repertoires in cytomegalovirus infection. Whole-study context: Selection of CMV epitopes for the study included recently identified HLA-C-restricted and well-studied HLA-B-restricted ones. From public TCR beta signatures came an indication of both CMV infection and matching HLA type. Overall study results and limits: In two of eight donors, the top clonotype was HLA-C-restricted CMV-specific. Summed frequency of shared TCR beta families picked out CMV carriers who also had the relevant HLA.

Germline assignment: CDR1 MDHEN and CDR2 SYDVKM. CDR3 length: 15 residues. With 3 bases removed from V and 1 base from J, the gap between germline ends came to 12 bases. The sequence derives from a human donor in good health (CMV status not recorded). Some clones in this sample may be carry-over from other donors' samples. The chain uses TRBV28 and TRBJ1-1, with D tentatively TRBD1 (6 bases). This specimen consisted of CD8+ T cells from cultured PBMCs, obtained from culture after CMV antigen stimulation. The CDR3 region is CASSLALQGNTEAFF. Written as DNA, the CDR3 is TGTGCCAGCAGTTTGGCATTACAGGGGAACACTGAAGCTTTCTTT. Supplemented by reference TRBV28 and TRBJ1-1, the full variable domain reads DVKVTQSSRYLVKRTGEKVFLECVQDMDHENMFWYRQDPGLGLRLIYFSYDVKMKEKGDIPEGYSVSREKKERFSLILESASTNQTSMYLCASSLALQGNTEAFFGQGTRLTVV.